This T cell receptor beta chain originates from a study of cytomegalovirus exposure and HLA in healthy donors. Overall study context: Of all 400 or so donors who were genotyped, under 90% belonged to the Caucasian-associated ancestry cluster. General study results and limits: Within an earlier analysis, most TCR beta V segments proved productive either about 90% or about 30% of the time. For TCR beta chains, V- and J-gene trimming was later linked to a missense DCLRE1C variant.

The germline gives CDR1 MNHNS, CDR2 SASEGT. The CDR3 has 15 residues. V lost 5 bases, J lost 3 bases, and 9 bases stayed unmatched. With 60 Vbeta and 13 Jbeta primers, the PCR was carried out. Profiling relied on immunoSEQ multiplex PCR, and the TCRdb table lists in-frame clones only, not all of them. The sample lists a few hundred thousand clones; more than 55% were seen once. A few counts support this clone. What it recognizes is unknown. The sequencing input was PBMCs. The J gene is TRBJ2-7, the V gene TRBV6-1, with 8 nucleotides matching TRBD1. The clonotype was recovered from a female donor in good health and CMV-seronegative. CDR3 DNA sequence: TGTGCCAGCAGTACAAGGACAGGGTCCTTCTACGAGCAGTACTTC. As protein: CASSTRTGSFYEQYF.